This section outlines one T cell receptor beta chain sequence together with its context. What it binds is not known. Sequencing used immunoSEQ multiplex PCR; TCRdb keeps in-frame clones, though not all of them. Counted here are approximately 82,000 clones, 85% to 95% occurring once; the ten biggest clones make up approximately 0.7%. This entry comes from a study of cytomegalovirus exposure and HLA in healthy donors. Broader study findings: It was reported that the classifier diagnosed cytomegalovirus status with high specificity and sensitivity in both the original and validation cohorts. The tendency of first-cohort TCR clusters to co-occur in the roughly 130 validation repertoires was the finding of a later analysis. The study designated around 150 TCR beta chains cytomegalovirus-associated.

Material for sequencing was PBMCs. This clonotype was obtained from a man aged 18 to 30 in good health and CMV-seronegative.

The CDR3 region has the DNA TGTGCCTGGAGTGTTCTGGAGAGCTACGAGCAGTACTTC. Amino acid sequence: CAWSVLESYEQYF. The genes are TRBV30 and TRBJ2-7; D is uncertain. CDR1 GTSNPN and CDR2 SVGIG come from the germline V gene (reference sequence). The CDR3 totals 13 residues. The germline V and J ends were trimmed by 0 bases and 3 bases, with 9 bases remaining between them.